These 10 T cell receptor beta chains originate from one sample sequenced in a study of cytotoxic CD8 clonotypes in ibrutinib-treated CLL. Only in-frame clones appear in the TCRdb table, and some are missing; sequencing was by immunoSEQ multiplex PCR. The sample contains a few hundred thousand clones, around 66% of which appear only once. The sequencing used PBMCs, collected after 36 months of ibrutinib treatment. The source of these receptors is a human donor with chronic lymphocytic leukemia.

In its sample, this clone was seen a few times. This CDR3 reads CASSISAAFGEQFF. The CDR3 region has the DNA TGTGCCAGTAGTATCTCAGCGGCCTTCGGTGAGCAGTTCTTC. This chain uses TRBV19 with TRBJ2-1; D possibly corresponds to TRBD2 (5 bases). This CDR3 spans 14 amino acids. From germline, CDR1 is LNHDA and CDR2 SQIVND (reference sequence). The V end lost 3 bases, the J end lost 9 bases, and 15 bases lay between the germline ends.

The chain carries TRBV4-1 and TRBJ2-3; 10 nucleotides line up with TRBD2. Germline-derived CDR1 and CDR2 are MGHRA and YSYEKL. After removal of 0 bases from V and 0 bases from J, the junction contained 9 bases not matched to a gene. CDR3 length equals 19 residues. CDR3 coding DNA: TGCGCCAGCAGCCAAGATCGACTAGCGGGCAGGTTTAGCACAGATACGCAGTATTTT. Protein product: CASSQDRLAGRFSTDTQYF.

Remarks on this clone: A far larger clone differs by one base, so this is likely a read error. As DNA, the CDR3 is TGTGCCAGCAGCCTGATCACAGATACGCAGTATTTT. Translated, it gives CASSLITDTQYF. This chain links TRBV6-6 with TRBJ2-3, with D unresolved. The CDR3 extends over 12 amino acids. The V end lost 6 bases, the J end lost 2 bases, and 6 bases lay between the germline ends. The germline CDR1 and CDR2 sequences are MNHNY and SVGAGI (reference sequence).

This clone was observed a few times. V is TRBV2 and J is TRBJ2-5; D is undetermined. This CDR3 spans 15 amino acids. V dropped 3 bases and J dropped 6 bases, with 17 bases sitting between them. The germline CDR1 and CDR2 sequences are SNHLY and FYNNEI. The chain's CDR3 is CASSDRQTFHKTQYF. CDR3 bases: TGTGCCAGCAGTGACCGGCAGACTTTCCACAAGACCCAGTACTTC.

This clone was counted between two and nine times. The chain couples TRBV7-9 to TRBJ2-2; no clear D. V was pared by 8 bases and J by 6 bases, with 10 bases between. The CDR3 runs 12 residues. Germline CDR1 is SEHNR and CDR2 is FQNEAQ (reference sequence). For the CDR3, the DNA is TGTGCCAGCTTTGAGAGTTCCGGGGAGCTGTTTTTT. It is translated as CASFESSGELFF.

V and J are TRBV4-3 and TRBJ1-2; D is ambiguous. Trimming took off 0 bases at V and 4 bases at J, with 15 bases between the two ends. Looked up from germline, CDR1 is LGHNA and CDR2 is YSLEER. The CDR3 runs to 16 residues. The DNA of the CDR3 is TGCGCCAGCAGCCAAGACGGAGGCGGCAAGGTCTATGGCTACACCTTC. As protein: CASSQDGGGKVYGYTF.

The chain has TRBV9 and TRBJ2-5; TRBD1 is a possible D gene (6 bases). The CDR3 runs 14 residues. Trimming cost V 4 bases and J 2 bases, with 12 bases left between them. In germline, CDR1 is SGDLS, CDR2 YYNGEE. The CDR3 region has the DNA TGTGCCAGCAGCTTCTCGACAGGTCAAGAGACCCAGTACTTC. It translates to CASSFSTGQETQYF.

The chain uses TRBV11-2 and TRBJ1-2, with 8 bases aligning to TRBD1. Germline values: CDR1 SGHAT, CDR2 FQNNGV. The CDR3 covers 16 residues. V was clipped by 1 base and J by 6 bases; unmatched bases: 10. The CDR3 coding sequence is TGTGCCAGCAGCTTAGCTTACAGGGGGAAGAAAGATGGCTACACCTTC. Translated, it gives CASSLAYRGKKDGYTF.

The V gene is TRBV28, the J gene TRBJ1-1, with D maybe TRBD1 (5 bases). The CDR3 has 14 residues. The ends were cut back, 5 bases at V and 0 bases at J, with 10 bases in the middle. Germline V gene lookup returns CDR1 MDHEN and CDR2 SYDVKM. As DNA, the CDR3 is TGTGCCAGCAGTCCGGGACCGCTGAACACTGAAGCTTTCTTT. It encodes CASSPGPLNTEAFF.

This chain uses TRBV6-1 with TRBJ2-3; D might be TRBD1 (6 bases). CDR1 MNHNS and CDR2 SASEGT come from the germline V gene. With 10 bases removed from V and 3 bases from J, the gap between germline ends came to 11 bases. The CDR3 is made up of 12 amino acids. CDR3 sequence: CATRTVTDTQYF. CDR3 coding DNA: TGTGCCACAAGGACAGTTACAGATACGCAGTATTTT.